The rows below give T cell receptor beta chains drawn from one sample of a study of blood T cell repertoires in COVID-19. Here immunoSEQ multiplex PCR was the method, and the copy in TCRdb shows in-frame clones only, minus some. The data contain some 81,000 clones, less than 95% of them singletons. The sequenced sample was peripheral blood. The receptor source for this set is a woman aged 45 to 65 in a cohort sampled during active COVID-19. Each CDR3 is given with its conserved first and last residue. The order of the fields is V gene, clone size, J gene, D gene, CDR3 length, CDR3 DNA, CDR3 protein. A D gene is named only where the DNA matches it firmly. A row's size may be missing; if present it is once, few, many or a size class.

TRBV14	.	TRBJ2-7	.	15	TGTGCCAGCAGCCAAGTAAACAGCCCTGACTACGAGCAGTACTTC	CASSQVNSPDYEQYF
TRBV4-1	once	TRBJ2-1	.	16	TGCGCCAGCAGCCGGAAAGTACAGGTTGGGGACAATGAGCAGTTCTTC	CASSRKVQVGDNEQFF
TRBV28	.	TRBJ2-7	.	14	TGTGCCAGCAGCTACCCTGGGCCCTCCTACGAGCAGTACTTC	CASSYPGPSYEQYF
TRBV5-1	.	TRBJ2-5	TRBD1	15	TGCGCCAGCAGCTCGGGGACAGGGGGGACGGAGACCCAGTACTTC	CASSSGTGGTETQYF
TRBV7-3	.	TRBJ2-1	TRBD2	16	TGTGCCAGCAGCCCTTCGGGAGGCCGAACACTCACTGAGCAGTTCTTC	CASSPSGGRTLTEQFF
TRBV2	.	TRBJ1-6	TRBD1	16	TGTGCCAACTTTCGCCCCGACAGGGCAGGGGAGTCACCCCTCCACTTT	CANFRPDRAGESPLHF
TRBV10-3	.	TRBJ2-5	TRBD2	13	TGTGCCATCAGGGCGGGAGAGGGGGAGACCCAGTACTTC	CAIRAGEGETQYF
TRBV28	.	TRBJ2-1	TRBD2	17	TGTGCCAGCAGTTCCCCACAACTAGCGGGAGGGATCAATGAGCAGTTCTTC	CASSSPQLAGGINEQFF
TRBV7-9	.	TRBJ1-2	.	14	TGTGCCAGCAGCTTGAACAGCGGCGACTATGGCTACACCTTC	CASSLNSGDYGYTF
TRBV27	.	TRBJ2-4	TRBD1	14	TGTGCCAGTACGACAGGGGGCGAAGGAAACATTCAGTACTTC	CASTTGGEGNIQYF
TRBV28	few	TRBJ1-2	.	11	TGTGCCAGCAGTAACGGCTATGGCTACACCTTC	CASSNGYGYTF
TRBV9	.	TRBJ2-1	.	17	TGTGCCAGCAGCGCTCCTCCAGGGTTTAGCTCCTACAATGAGCAGTTCTTC	CASSAPPGFSSYNEQFF
TRBV7-6	.	TRBJ2-1	TRBD2	17	TGTGCCAGCAGCTACCGGACTAGCGGGAAAACCTACAATGAGCAGTTCTTC	CASSYRTSGKTYNEQFF
TRBV9	.	TRBJ2-1	TRBD2	15	TGTGCCAGCACCAACTCGGGGGAGGGCGGCAGTGAGCAGTTCTTC	CASTNSGEGGSEQFF
TRBV15	.	TRBJ2-7	TRBD2	13	TGTGCCACCAGCACCAGACTAGCGCAGGGGCAGTACTTC	CATSTRLAQGQYF
TRBV7-6	.	TRBJ2-5	TRBD2	19	TGTGCCAGCAGCTTAGTAGGAAGGACTAGCGCCGAAGGGCAAGAGACCCAGTACTTC	CASSLVGRTSAEGQETQYF
TRBV28	.	TRBJ2-1	.	16	TGTGCCAGCAGTCCCCCGTACGCGGAGACCTACAATGAGCAGTTCTTC	CASSPPYAETYNEQFF
TRBV4-2	.	TRBJ2-7	TRBD2	18	TGTGCCAGCAGCCAAGATGGACTAGCGGGAGGGGGGTCCTACGAGCAGTACTTC	CASSQDGLAGGGSYEQYF
TRBV7-9	.	TRBJ1-5	.	14	TGTGCCAGCAGCTTAGAACAGGACCATCAGCCCCAGCATTTT	CASSLEQDHQPQHF
TRBV30	.	TRBJ2-7	.	14	TGTGCCTGGAGTCACTCAGGGACTGGTCACGAGCAGTACTTC	CAWSHSGTGHEQYF
TRBV1	.	TRBJ2-7	.	18	TGCACCAGCAGCCAAGCCAGCGGGAGTCCGCCGGGCTCCTACGAGCAGTACTTC	CTSSQASGSPPGSYEQYF
TRBV28	.	TRBJ2-1	TRBD2	20	TGTGCCAGCAGTTTATACCAGGGCGCTAGCGGGAGGGCCAGGGGCAATGAGCAGTTCTTC	CASSLYQGASGRARGNEQFF
TRBV27	.	TRBJ2-2	.	17	TGTGCCAGCAGTTCCCCTCGGACTCTAATGAACACCGGGGAGCTGTTTTTT	CASSSPRTLMNTGELFF
TRBV9	.	TRBJ1-4	TRBD1	17	TGTGCCAGCAGCGTGGGACAGGGGGGAGAAACTAATGAAAAACTGTTTTTT	CASSVGQGGETNEKLFF
TRBV20-1	.	TRBJ1-1	.	11	TGCAGTGCTCAGTCGAACACTGAAGCTTTCTTT	CSAQSNTEAFF
TRBV2	.	TRBJ1-5	.	15	TGTGCCAGCAGAACCACAGGGAATAGCAATCAGCCCCAGCATTTT	CASRTTGNSNQPQHF
TRBV11-2	.	TRBJ2-1	.	14	TGTGCCAGCAGCCAGGACGGAGGCTACAATGAGCAGTTCTTC	CASSQDGGYNEQFF
TRBV19	.	TRBJ1-5	.	16	TGTGCCAGTAGCGGACGGAGAGGGCTGACCCTTCAGCCCCAGCATTTT	CASSGRRGLTLQPQHF
TRBV24-1	.	TRBJ2-1	.	14	TGTGCCACCCGGGGGGCCAGGGGCTACAATGAGCAGTTCTTC	CATRGARGYNEQFF
TRBV5-1	.	TRBJ1-6	.	16	TGCGCCAGCAGCTTGGCATTAGGGGTGAATAATTCACCCCTCCACTTT	CASSLALGVNNSPLHF
TRBV5-1	.	TRBJ1-2	.	14	TGCGCCAGCACGCCACGGACAGCTTCAGGTGGCTACACCTTC	CASTPRTASGGYTF
TRBV5-1	.	TRBJ2-5	.	15	TGCGCCAGCAGCTTGGCCATCCTATCGGAAGAGACCCAGTACTTC	CASSLAILSEETQYF
TRBV9	once	TRBJ1-1	.	14	TGTGCCAGCAGCGTAGTAACAGGGCCCTCTGAAGCTTTCTTT	CASSVVTGPSEAFF
TRBV11-2	.	TRBJ1-3	.	17	TGTGCCAGCAGCTTAGATTTTGGCCAGTTCTCTGGAAACACCATATATTTT	CASSLDFGQFSGNTIYF
TRBV5-5	.	TRBJ1-5	.	15	TGTGCCAGCAGCGGCCGGGACACGAGCAATCAGCCCCAGCATTTT	CASSGRDTSNQPQHF
TRBV29-1	.	TRBJ1-2	.	14	TGCAGCGTTTCTACAGGACCTTCTAACTATGGCTACACCTTC	CSVSTGPSNYGYTF
TRBV6-5	many	TRBJ2-1	TRBD2	15	TGTGCCAGCAGCATCACTAGCGGGGCGGCGGATGAGCAGTTCTTC	CASSITSGAADEQFF
TRBV18	.	TRBJ2-2	.	14	TGTGCCAGCTCACCGGCACAGGCGACCGGGGAGCTGTTTTTT	CASSPAQATGELFF
TRBV5-8	.	TRBJ2-3	TRBD2	15	TGTGCCAGCAGCTTGGCACTAGCGGGAGCAGATACGCAGTATTTT	CASSLALAGADTQYF
TRBV28	.	TRBJ1-5	.	13	TGTGCCGCAGCAACAGGGTCAAGACAGCCCCAGCATTTT	CAAATGSRQPQHF
TRBV28	.	TRBJ2-3	.	11	TGTGCCAGCAGGGTAGCAGATACGCAGTATTTT	CASRVADTQYF
TRBV10-2	.	TRBJ2-2	.	14	TGCGCCAGCAAAGGGGCCACGAACACCGGGGAGCTGTTTTTT	CASKGATNTGELFF
TRBV6-2/TRBV6-3	.	TRBJ2-1	TRBD2	15	TGTGCCAGCAGTTACACGCCGGGACTAGATCTTGAGCAGTTCTTC	CASSYTPGLDLEQFF
TRBV9	.	TRBJ2-5	.	13	TGTGCCAGCAGCAGAGACCCGAGGGAGACCCAGTACTTC	CASSRDPRETQYF
TRBV4-2	.	TRBJ2-3	.	15	TGTGCCAGCAGCTTAGGTAGGGGAATTACAGATACGCAGTATTTT	CASSLGRGITDTQYF
TRBV7-9	.	TRBJ1-5	.	17	TGTGCCAGCAGCTGGGGCTCCCTCGGGGGGAGCAATCAGCCCCAGCATTTT	CASSWGSLGGSNQPQHF
TRBV27	.	TRBJ2-3	TRBD2	15	TGTGCCAGCAGTTTCCTAGCGGGAGAGGGCTATACGCAGTATTTT	CASSFLAGEGYTQYF
TRBV2	.	TRBJ2-3	.	14	TGTGCCAGCCGTGTTAGGACTATGGGAGATACGCAGTATTTT	CASRVRTMGDTQYF
TRBV7-3	.	TRBJ2-1	TRBD2	15	TGTGCCAGCAGCTTAACAAGCGGGACCTACAATGAGCAGTTCTTC	CASSLTSGTYNEQFF
TRBV18	.	TRBJ2-7	TRBD2	15	TGTGCCAGCTCCCCTGGACTAGCGGGATCCTACGAGCAGTACTTC	CASSPGLAGSYEQYF
TRBV12-3/TRBV12-4	.	TRBJ1-4	.	13	TGTGCCAGCAGGATCGGAGGCTCTGAAAAACTGTTTTTT	CASRIGGSEKLFF
TRBV5-1	once	TRBJ1-2	.	16	TGCGCCAGCAGCCCGGAGGTCCGGACGGCTTTCTATGGCTACACCTTC	CASSPEVRTAFYGYTF
TRBV7-9	.	TRBJ2-5	TRBD2	17	TGTGCCAGCAGCACGGGACTAGCGGGAGACCCTCGAGAGACCCAGTACTTC	CASSTGLAGDPRETQYF
TRBV7-9	.	TRBJ1-1	.	17	TGTGCCAGCAGCTTAGTTCGGGAGAGCCTGTCCAACACTGAAGCTTTCTTT	CASSLVRESLSNTEAFF
TRBV7-9	few	TRBJ2-7	.	12	TGTGCCAGCAGCTTAGAGAAGGGGAAGCAGTACTTC	CASSLEKGKQYF
TRBV29-1	.	TRBJ2-1	.	13	TGCAGCGTTGCCCCGTACGGGGGCAATGAGCAGTTCTTC	CSVAPYGGNEQFF
TRBV11-2	.	TRBJ2-3	TRBD1	15	TGTGCCAGCAGTCCCGACCGGGACAGAGAATATACGCAGTATTTT	CASSPDRDREYTQYF